These 27 T cell receptor beta chains came from one sample sequenced in a study of shared clonotypes between healthy human individuals. Profiled with immunoSEQ multiplex PCR; TCRdb holds only in-frame clones, not every one. The sample carries about 510,000 clones, 70% to 80% recorded once. Sequencing was performed on PBMCs. The receptors derive from a woman in her forties in good health. Some clones in this sample may be carry-over from other donors' samples.

The chain employs TRBV21-1 and TRBJ2-2; the table's D call, TRBD2, has no DNA check behind it. TRBV21-1 is deemed a pseudogene. This CDR3 is 17 amino acids long. In nucleotides, the CDR3 is TGTGCCAGCAGCAAAGCCCAGGGCGGGAGGGCCGAAGGGGAGCTGTTTTTT. This translates into CASSKAQGGRAEGELFF.

The J gene is TRBJ2-5, the V gene TRBV2; D possibly corresponds to TRBD2 (6 bases). The germline V and J ends were trimmed by 5 bases and 9 bases, with 13 bases remaining between them. This CDR3 is 12 amino acids long. The germline gives CDR1 SNHLY, CDR2 FYNNEI. CDR3 bases: TGTGCCAGCAGTAATAGCGGCCCGGCCCAGTACTTC. Translation: CASSNSGPAQYF.

On this clone itself: Other DNA sequences in this sample translate to the same CDR3. DNA of the CDR3: TGTGCCTGGAGTGTCGGGGGTGGGGGACGGGGTGAAAAACTGTTTTTT. Protein sequence: CAWSVGGGGRGEKLFF. The V call is TRBV30, the J call TRBJ1-4, with a weak D call TRBD1 (5 bases). Trimming removed 0 bases from V and 7 bases from J, with 18 bases in between. The germline gives CDR1 GTSNPN, CDR2 SVGIG (reference sequence). This CDR3 region has 16 residues.

On this clone: This sample also contains other DNA sequences that code for the same CDR3. CDR3 residues: CASSSYSYEQYF. CDR3 coding DNA: TGTGCCAGCAGTTCCTATTCTTACGAGCAGTACTTC. V is TRBV28 and J is TRBJ2-7; D uncertain. This CDR3 contains 12 residues. Trimming removed 4 bases from V and 4 bases from J, with 8 bases in between. The germline V gene encodes CDR1 MDHEN and CDR2 SYDVKM.

This clone was detected only once. The gene calls are TRBV7-2 and TRBJ1-2; D is uncertain. Germline values: CDR1 SGHTA, CDR2 FQGNSA. The V end was cut by 2 bases, the J end by 6 bases, with 13 bases between. CDR3 length: 14 amino acids. The CDR3 sequence is CASSLRDGRNGYTF. CDR3 DNA sequence: TGTGCCAGCAGCTTAAGGGATGGGCGAAATGGCTACACCTTC.

This clone was seen just once. This chain connects TRBV28 to TRBJ1-5, with D perhaps matching TRBD1 (6 bases). CDR1 MDHEN and CDR2 SYDVKM come from the germline V gene. Trimming took off 4 bases at V and 11 bases at J, with 27 bases between the two ends. This CDR3 region has 17 residues. CDR3 coding DNA: TGTGCCAGCAGTTCAGCTATACGCCGGGGGGCTAGTGTGGCCCAGCATTTT. Translated, it gives CASSSAIRRGASVAQHF.

The chain combines TRBV19 with TRBJ1-5, with 8 bases aligning to TRBD1. Germline loops: CDR1 LNHDA, CDR2 SQIVND (reference sequence). This CDR3 spans 14 amino acids. Losses at the gene ends were 1 base for V and 7 bases for J; bases not matched to a gene: 3. CDR3 protein: CASSIARQGQPQHF. The CDR3 DNA follows: TGTGCCAGTAGTATAGCCCGACAGGGGCAGCCCCAGCATTTT.

The chain is built from TRBV7-8 and TRBJ2-7, with 8 bases aligning to TRBD1. CDR3 length: 14 amino acids. Germline CDR1 is SGHVS and CDR2 is FQNEAQ. J was trimmed by 4 bases and V by 5 bases; bases with no gene match: 7. Here the CDR3 reads CASSRGTGLYEQYF. In nucleotides, the CDR3 is TGTGCCAGCAGCCGCGGGACAGGACTTTACGAGCAGTACTTC. Supplemented by reference TRBV7-8 and TRBJ2-7, the full variable domain reads GAGVSQSPRYKVAKRGQDVALRCDPISGHVSLFWYQQALGQGPEFLTYFQNEAQLDKSGLPSDRFFAERPEGSVSTLKIQRTQQEDSAVYLCASSRGTGLYEQYFGPGTRLTVT.

The chain joins TRBV9 to TRBJ1-3; D gene uncertain. Germline lookup yields CDR1 SGDLS and CDR2 YYNGEE. The CDR3 is 14 residues long. Trimming shortened V by 0 bases and J by 4 bases, and 8 bases separated the two germline ends. The CDR3 protein is CASSVGVGGNTIYF. The CDR3 DNA follows: TGTGCCAGCAGCGTAGGGGTTGGAGGAAACACCATATATTTT.

V and J are TRBV6-5 and TRBJ2-1; D is ambiguous. CDR3 size: 12 residues. Between the trimmed V and J ends, which lost 6 bases and 5 bases, there was a span of 8 bases. Germline V gene sequence: CDR1 MNHEY, CDR2 SVGAGI. The CDR3 is CASSGSNNEQFF. CDR3 DNA: TGTGCCAGCAGCGGATCTAACAATGAGCAGTTCTTC.

CDR3 in amino acids: CSVRDSSNQPQHF. The CDR3, as DNA: TGCAGCGTTAGGGACAGTAGCAATCAGCCCCAGCATTTT. This chain uses TRBV29-1 with TRBJ1-5; 7 nucleotides agree with TRBD1. The germline V gene encodes CDR1 SQVTM and CDR2 ANQGSEA. V was clipped by 5 bases and J by 0 bases; unmatched bases: 1. This CDR3 comprises 13 residues.

The V and J genes are TRBV18 and TRBJ2-2; D is possibly TRBD1 or TRBD2 (5 bases each). The germline V gene encodes CDR1 KGHSH and CDR2 LQKENI. V lost 1 base to trimming and J lost 3 bases, with 9 bases between them. This CDR3 has 15 amino acids. The CDR3 reads CASSPQGTDTGELFF. Written as DNA, the CDR3 is TGTGCCAGCTCACCACAGGGGACGGACACCGGGGAGCTGTTTTTT.

Only one count was recorded for this clone. J is TRBJ1-4 and V is TRBV11-2; TRBD1 matches at 7 bases. The CDR3 is 15 amino acids. Germline V lookup: CDR1 SGHAT, CDR2 FQNNGV. The junction had 7 bases not matched to a gene; V was cut back by 2 bases and J by 7 bases. CDR3 sequence reads: CASSLLRQGGEKLFF. The CDR3 DNA reads TGTGCCAGCAGCTTACTCCGGCAGGGGGGTGAAAAACTGTTTTTT.

CDR3 sequence: CASSTNPGQGGTYEQYF. DNA for the CDR3: TGTGCCAGTAGTACTAACCCCGGACAGGGCGGAACCTACGAGCAGTACTTC. The chain has TRBV19 and TRBJ2-7; 8 bases are a match to TRBD1. From germline, CDR1 is LNHDA and CDR2 SQIVND (reference sequence). Trimming took 4 bases from V and 2 from J; bases not matched to a gene: 13. The CDR3 sequence is 17 residues long.

About this clone itself: One end of the junction fails to match germline, which may point to a read error. The sample has other DNA sequences that encode this CDR3 too. CDR3 amino acids: CASSLAGVTYEQYF. CDR3 bases: TGTGCCAGCAGCCTAGCGGGAGTAACCTACGAGCAGTACTTC. The rearrangement uses TRBV7-9 and TRBJ2-7; TRBD2 matches 10 bases. This CDR3 comprises 14 residues. In germline, CDR1 is SEHNR, CDR2 FQNEAQ (reference sequence).

This chain connects TRBV27 to TRBJ1-6; no clear D. The CDR3 covers 15 residues. Trimming removed 0 bases from V and 9 bases from J, with 12 bases in between. CDR1 is MNHEY, CDR2 SMNVEV, per germline (reference sequence). In DNA, the CDR3 is TGTGCCAGCAGTTTATCGGGCTCAGTAGGTTCACCCCTCCACTTT. It codes for CASSLSGSVGSPLHF.

The CDR3 loop reads CSAGQGGVDEQFF. The CDR3, as DNA: TGCAGCGCCGGACAGGGTGGTGTGGATGAGCAGTTCTTC. The V call is TRBV29-1, the J call TRBJ2-1; 8 bases fit TRBD1. The CDR3 contains 13 residues. Trimming took 7 bases from V and 8 from J; bases not matched to a gene: 10. Germline V CDR1 and CDR2: SQVTM, ANQGSEA.

V gene TRBV9 combines with J gene TRBJ2-2, with D possibly matching TRBD2 (6 bases). The CDR3 extends over 16 amino acids. The germline V and J ends were trimmed by 2 bases and 2 bases, with 13 bases remaining between them. CDR1 and CDR2 from the germline V gene are SGDLS and YYNGEE. DNA for the CDR3: TGTGCCAGCAGCGTTTTACGGGAGAGAAACACCGGGGAGCTGTTTTTT. Protein: CASSVLRERNTGELFF.

As to this clone: Being one base from a much bigger clone, this may be a read error. The genes are TRBV6-5 and TRBJ2-2; either TRBD1 or TRBD2 may supply D (5 bases each). This CDR3 contains 13 residues. V dropped 6 bases and J dropped 0 bases, with 5 bases sitting between them. The V gene's germline CDR1 is MNHEY and CDR2 SVGAGI. CDR3 coding DNA: TGTGCCAGCAGGGGACCGAACACCGGGGAGCTGTTTTTT. Its translation: CASRGPNTGELFF.

The chain recombines TRBV13 with TRBJ1-2; no clear D. The ends were cut back, 5 bases at V and 2 bases at J, with 18 bases in the middle. The CDR3 runs to 16 residues. Germline values: CDR1 PRHDT, CDR2 FYEKMQ (reference sequence). The CDR3 here is CASSTPKTAENYGYTF. The CDR3 coding sequence is TGTGCCAGCAGCACCCCGAAAACAGCCGAGAACTATGGCTACACCTTC.

Comment on this clone: This could be a read error, since a much larger clone is one nucleotide away. DNA for the CDR3: TGCAGCGTTGAAGTTAGCGGGACCTGCGAGCAGTACTTC. It encodes CSVEVSGTCEQYF. The chain couples TRBV29-1 to TRBJ2-7; TRBD2 matches 8 bases. CDR3 length: 13 amino acids. CDR1 and CDR2 from the germline V gene are SQVTM and ANQGSEA. With V trimmed by 1 base and J by 6 bases, 5 bases remained unmatched.

The chain carries TRBV18 and TRBJ1-1, with 10 bases aligning to TRBD1. CDR1 is KGHSH and CDR2 is LQKENI in the germline V gene. The CDR3 is 16 residues long. J was trimmed by 0 bases and V by 4 bases; bases with no gene match: 5. DNA of the CDR3: TGTGCCAGCTCACTGGGACAGGGGACCATGAACACTGAAGCTTTCTTT. It yields the protein CASSLGQGTMNTEAFF. The full variable domain, in which reference TRBV18 and TRBJ1-1 provide the parts outside the CDR3, is NAGVMQNPRHLVRRRGQEARLRCSPMKGHSHVYWYRQLPEEGLKFMVYLQKENIIDESGMPKERFSAEFPKEGPSILRIQQVVRGDSAAYFCASSLGQGTMNTEAFFGQGTRLTVV.

The rearrangement links TRBV29-1 to TRBJ1-2, with 7 nucleotides matching TRBD1. Trimming at V came to 5 bases and at J to 0 bases, leaving 12 bases not matched to a gene. CDR3 size: 16 residues. Germline lookup yields CDR1 SQVTM and CDR2 ANQGSEA. The DNA for the CDR3 is TGCAGCGTTTTTGGGGGGACAGAAAAAACTAACTATGGCTACACCTTC. Protein sequence: CSVFGGTEKTNYGYTF.

The chain has TRBV23-1 and TRBJ2-7; D is unresolved. TRBV23-1 is flagged as an ORF with uncertain function. This CDR3 comprises 14 residues. V lost 5 bases and J lost 2, with 13 bases in between. The CDR3 here is CASSSEGEPYEQYF. CDR3 coding DNA: TGCGCCAGCAGTTCCGAAGGAGAGCCCTACGAGCAGTACTTC.

J is TRBJ2-3 and V is TRBV2, with D possibly matching TRBD2 (5 bases). CDR3 length: 15 residues. V lost 0 bases and J lost 5, with 12 bases in between. Germline CDR1 reads SNHLY; CDR2 reads FYNNEI. The DNA for the CDR3 is TGTGCCAGCAGTGAAGCGCTCCGGGGAGAAGATACGCAGTATTTT. This sequence encodes CASSEALRGEDTQYF. Variable domain in full (rest from reference TRBV2 and TRBJ2-3): EPEVTQTPSHQVTQMGQEVILRCVPISNHLYFYWYRQILGQKVEFLVSFYNNEISEKSEIFDDQFSVERPDGSNFTLKIRSTKLEDSAMYFCASSEALRGEDTQYFGPGTRLTVL.

For the CDR3, the DNA is TGTGCCAGCAGCCCCTGGGACAGTACCGACGAGTCACCCCTCCACTTT. This codes for CASSPWDSTDESPLHF. This rearrangement joins TRBV7-8 to TRBJ1-6; 7 bases map to TRBD1. The germline CDR1 and CDR2 sequences are SGHVS and FQNEAQ. With 5 bases clipped from V and 10 bases from J, the junction kept 14 bases outside the gene matches. The CDR3 is 16 amino acids.

This clone has a single count. The CDR3 loop is CASSPQGYQETQYF. CDR3 in DNA: TGTGCCAGCAGCCCCCAGGGTTACCAAGAGACCCAGTACTTC. This chain joins TRBV7-3 and TRBJ2-5; maybe TRBD1 (5 bases). This CDR3 is built from 14 residues. CDR1 SGHTA and CDR2 FQGTGA come from the germline V gene. V lost 5 bases, J lost 0 bases, and 10 bases lay in between.